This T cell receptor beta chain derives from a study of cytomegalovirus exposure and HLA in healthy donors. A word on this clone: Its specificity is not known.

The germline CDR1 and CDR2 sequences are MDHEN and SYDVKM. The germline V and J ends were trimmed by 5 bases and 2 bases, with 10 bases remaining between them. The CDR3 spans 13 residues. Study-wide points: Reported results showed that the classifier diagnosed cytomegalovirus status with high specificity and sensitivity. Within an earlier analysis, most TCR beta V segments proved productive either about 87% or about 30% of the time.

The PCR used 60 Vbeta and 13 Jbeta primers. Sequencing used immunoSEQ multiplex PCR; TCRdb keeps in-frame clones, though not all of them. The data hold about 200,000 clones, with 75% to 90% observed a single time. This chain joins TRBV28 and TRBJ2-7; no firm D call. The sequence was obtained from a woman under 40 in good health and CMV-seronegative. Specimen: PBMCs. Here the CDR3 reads CASSTRATYEQYF. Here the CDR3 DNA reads TGTGCCAGCAGTACCCGAGCGACCTACGAGCAGTACTTC.